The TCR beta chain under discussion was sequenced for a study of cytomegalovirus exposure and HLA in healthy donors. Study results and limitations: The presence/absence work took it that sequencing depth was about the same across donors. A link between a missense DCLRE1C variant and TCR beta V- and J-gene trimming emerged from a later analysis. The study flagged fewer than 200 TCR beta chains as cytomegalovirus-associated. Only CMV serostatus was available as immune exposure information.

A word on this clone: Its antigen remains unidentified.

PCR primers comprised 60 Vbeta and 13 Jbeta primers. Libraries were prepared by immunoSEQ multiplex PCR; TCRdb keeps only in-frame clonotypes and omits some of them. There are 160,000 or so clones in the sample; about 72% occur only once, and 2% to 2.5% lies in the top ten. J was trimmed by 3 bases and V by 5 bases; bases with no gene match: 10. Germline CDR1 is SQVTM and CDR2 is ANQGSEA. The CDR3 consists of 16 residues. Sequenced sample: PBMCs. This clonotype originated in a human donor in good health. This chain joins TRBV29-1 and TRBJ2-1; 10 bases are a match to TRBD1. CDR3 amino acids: CSVPVGGTGDYNEQFF. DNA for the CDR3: TGCAGCGTTCCAGTAGGGGGGACAGGGGACTACAATGAGCAGTTCTTC.